This record looks at one T cell receptor beta chain sequence and its context. The antigen is unknown. The sample is drawn from a study of OX40 agonist ivuxolimab in advanced cancers. For the study at large: Partial responses were observed in three patients, of whom one had hepatocellular carcinoma and two had cutaneous melanoma. General study results and limits: In the 0.1-3.0 mg/kg groups, partial responders showed among the lowest expansion. Doses of 0.1 to 3.0 mg/kg were accompanied by clonal expansion of CD4+ and CD8+ blood T cells by week 6. The mean number of expanded clones was higher in CD8+ T cells than in CD4+.

Profiling relied on immunoSEQ multiplex PCR, and the TCRdb table lists in-frame clones only, not all of them. This sample has tens of thousands of clones, with more than 75% found just once. V lost 9 bases to trimming and J lost 3 bases, with 18 bases between them. This CDR3 is 15 amino acids long. Germline V gene data show CDR1 as MGHRA and CDR2 as YSYEKL. The chain is built from TRBV4-1 and TRBJ2-1; possible D gene TRBD1, 6 bases. The receptor was derived from an adult with an advanced solid tumor such as melanoma, head and neck, liver or kidney cancer. The sequencing here drew on CD4+ or CD8+ T cells sorted from blood, taken in a trial of the OX40 agonist ivuxolimab. The CDR3 region is CASTPSDSFYNEQFF. CDR3 coding DNA: TGCGCCAGTACCCCCTCGGACAGCTTCTACAATGAGCAGTTCTTC.